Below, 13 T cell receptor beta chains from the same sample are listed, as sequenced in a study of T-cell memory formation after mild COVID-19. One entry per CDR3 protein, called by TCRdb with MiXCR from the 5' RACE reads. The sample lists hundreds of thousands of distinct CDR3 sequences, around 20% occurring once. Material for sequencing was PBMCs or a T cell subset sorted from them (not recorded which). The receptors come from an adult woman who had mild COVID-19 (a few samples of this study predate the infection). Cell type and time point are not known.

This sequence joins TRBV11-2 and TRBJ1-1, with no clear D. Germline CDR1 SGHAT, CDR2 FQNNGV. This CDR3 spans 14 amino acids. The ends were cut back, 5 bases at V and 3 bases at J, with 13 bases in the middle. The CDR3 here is CASSPGSGDTEAFF. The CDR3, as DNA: TGTGCCAGCAGCCCCGGGTCTGGGGACACTGAAGCTTTCTTT.

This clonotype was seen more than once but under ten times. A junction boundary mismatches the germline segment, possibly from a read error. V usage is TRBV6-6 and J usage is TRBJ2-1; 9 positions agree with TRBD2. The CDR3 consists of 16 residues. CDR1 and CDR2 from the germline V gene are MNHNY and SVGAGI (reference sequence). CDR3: CASSYPLAGSHNEQFF. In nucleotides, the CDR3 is TGTGCCAGCAGTTACCCGCTAGCGGGGTCTCACAATGAGCAGTTTTTC.

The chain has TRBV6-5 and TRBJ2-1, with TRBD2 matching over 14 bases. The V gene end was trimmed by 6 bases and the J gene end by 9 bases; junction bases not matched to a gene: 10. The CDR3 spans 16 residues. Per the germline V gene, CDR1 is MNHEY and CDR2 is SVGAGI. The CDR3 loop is CASRSGLAGVHSEQFF. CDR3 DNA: TGTGCCAGCAGGTCGGGACTAGCGGGAGTACATAGTGAGCAGTTCTTC.

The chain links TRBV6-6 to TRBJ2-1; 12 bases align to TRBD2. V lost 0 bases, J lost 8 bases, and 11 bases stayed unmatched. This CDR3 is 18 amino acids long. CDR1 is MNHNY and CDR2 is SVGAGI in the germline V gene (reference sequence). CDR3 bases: TGTGCCAGCAGTTACTCACCCAACGGACTAGCGGGGAGGGATGAGCAGTTCTTC. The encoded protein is CASSYSPNGLAGRDEQFF.

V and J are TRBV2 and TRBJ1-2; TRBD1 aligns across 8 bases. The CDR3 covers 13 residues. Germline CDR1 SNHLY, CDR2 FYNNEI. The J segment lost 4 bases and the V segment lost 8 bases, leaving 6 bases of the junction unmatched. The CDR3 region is CASERDRFYGYTF. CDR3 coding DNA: TGTGCCAGCGAGCGGGACAGGTTCTATGGCTACACCTTC.

The CDR3 DNA is TGTGCCAGCAAACTAGCGGGAGAATCCGAGCAGTACTTC. Its translation is CASKLAGESEQYF. This chain links TRBV7-9 with TRBJ2-7; TRBD2 aligns across 11 bases. Germline-derived CDR1 and CDR2 are SEHNR and FQNEAQ (reference sequence). The ends lost 7 bases at V and 6 bases at J; junction bases unmatched: 5. The CDR3 covers 13 residues.

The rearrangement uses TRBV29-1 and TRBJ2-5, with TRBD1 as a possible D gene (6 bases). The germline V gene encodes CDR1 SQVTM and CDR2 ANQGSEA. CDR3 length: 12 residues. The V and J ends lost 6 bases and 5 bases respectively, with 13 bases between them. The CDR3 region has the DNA TGCAGCGTCTCCCAGGGGTTGGAGACCCAGTACTTC. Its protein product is CSVSQGLETQYF.

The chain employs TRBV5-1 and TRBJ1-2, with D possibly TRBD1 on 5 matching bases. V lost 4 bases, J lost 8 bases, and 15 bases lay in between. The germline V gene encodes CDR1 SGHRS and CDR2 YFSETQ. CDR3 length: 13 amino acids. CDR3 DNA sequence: TGCGCCAGCAGCCACGATGGGGGATACGGCTACACCTTC. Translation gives CASSHDGGYGYTF.

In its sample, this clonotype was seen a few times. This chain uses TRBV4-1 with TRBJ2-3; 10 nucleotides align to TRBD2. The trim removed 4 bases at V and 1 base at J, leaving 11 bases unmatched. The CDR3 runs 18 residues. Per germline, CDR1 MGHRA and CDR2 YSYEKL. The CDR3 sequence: CASSPTPSGRVGTDTQYF. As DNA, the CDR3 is TGCGCCAGCAGCCCCACCCCTAGCGGGAGAGTCGGCACAGATACGCAGTATTTT.

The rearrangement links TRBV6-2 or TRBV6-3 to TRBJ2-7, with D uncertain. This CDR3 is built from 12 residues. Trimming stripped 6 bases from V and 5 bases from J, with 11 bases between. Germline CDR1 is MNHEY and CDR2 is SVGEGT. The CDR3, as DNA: TGTGCCAGCAGCAAAGATACCAACGAGCAGTACTTC. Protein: CASSKDTNEQYF.

The DNA of the CDR3 is TGCAGTGCACAGACAGGCTCCTACGAGCAGTACTTC. It codes for CSAQTGSYEQYF. This chain links TRBV20-1 with TRBJ2-7, with D maybe TRBD1 (6 bases). Germline V gene data show CDR1 as DFQATT and CDR2 as SNEGSKA (reference sequence). CDR3 size: 12 residues. V was cut by 6 bases and J by 0 bases, with 9 bases left in between.

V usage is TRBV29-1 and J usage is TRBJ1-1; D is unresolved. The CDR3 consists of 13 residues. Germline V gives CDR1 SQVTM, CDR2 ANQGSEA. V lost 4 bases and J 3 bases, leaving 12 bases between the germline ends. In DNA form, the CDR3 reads TGCAGCGTTGCCTCCCCCACTTACACTGAAGCTTTCTTT. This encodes CSVASPTYTEAFF. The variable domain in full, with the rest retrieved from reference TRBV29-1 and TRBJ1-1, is SAVISQKPSRDICQRGTSLTIQCQVDSQVTMMFWYRQQPGQSLTLIATANQGSEATYESGFVIDKFPISRPNLTFSTLTVSNMSPEDSSIYLCSVASPTYTEAFFGQGTRLTVV.

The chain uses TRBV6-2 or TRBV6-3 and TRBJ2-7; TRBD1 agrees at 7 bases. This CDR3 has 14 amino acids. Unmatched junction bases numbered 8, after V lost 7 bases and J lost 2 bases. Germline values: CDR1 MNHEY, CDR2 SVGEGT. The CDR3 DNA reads TGTGCCAGCATAAGGGACAGTGGGACCTACGAGCAGTACTTC. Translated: CASIRDSGTYEQYF.